This T cell receptor beta chain was sequenced during a study of OX40 agonist ivuxolimab in advanced cancers. Clones were read by immunoSEQ multiplex PCR, and TCRdb kept only the in-frame ones, dropping some. Here the sample spans roughly 51,000 clones, roughly 89% being singletons. Comment on this clone: Its antigen is not identified.

General study findings and limits: There was clonal expansion of CD4+ and CD8+ blood T cells by week 6 at 0.1 to 3.0 mg/kg.

The germline V and J ends were trimmed by 3 bases and 3 bases, with 24 bases remaining between them. The CDR3 length is 19 residues. Germline lookup yields CDR1 MNHNS and CDR2 SASEGT. The sequence was obtained from an adult with an advanced solid tumor such as melanoma, head and neck, liver or kidney cancer. The specimen comprised CD4+ or CD8+ T cells sorted from blood, sampled in a trial of the OX40 agonist ivuxolimab. The rearrangement joins TRBV6-1 to TRBJ1-5; possible D gene TRBD1, 5 bases. CDR3 sequence reads: CASSDRGNRRLIVNQPQHF. CDR3 nucleotide sequence: TGTGCCAGCAGTGACCGGGGGAACAGGCGGTTAATAGTCAATCAGCCCCAGCATTTT.